The T cell receptor (beta chain) under discussion was sequenced for a study of blood T cells in healthy people across ages. PCR was performed a second time for 7 to 11 cycles using a sample-barcoded 5' primer and a J-beta primer mix. TCRdb independently ran MiXCR on the 5' RACE reads; one entry per CDR3 protein. The sample holds 550,000 to 750,000 distinct CDR3 sequences, more than 20% seen once. Trimming took 7 bases from V and 2 from J; bases not matched to a gene: 12. This CDR3 region has 15 residues. CDR1 is DFQATT and CDR2 is SNEGSKA in the germline V gene (reference sequence). In its sample, this clonotype was seen a few times.

This TCR derives from a man between 65 and 79 years old in good health. The rearrangement uses TRBV20-1 and TRBJ2-5; 8 bases are shared with TRBD2. Sequencing was carried out using blood. The CDR3 sequence: CSVETSERKQETQYF. The CDR3, as DNA: TGCAGTGTTGAGACTAGCGAGAGGAAACAAGAGACCCAGTACTTC.